A selection of T cell receptor beta chains follows, all from one sample in a study of cytomegalovirus exposure and HLA in healthy donors. Sequenced by immunoSEQ multiplex PCR; TCRdb stores in-frame clones only, minus some. The data show 200,000 to 250,000 clones, with approximately 70% seen just once and around 2.6% held by the top ten. The material sequenced was PBMCs. The origin of the receptors is a man aged 40-49 years in good health and CMV-seropositive. The CDR3 runs from the conserved cysteine through the conserved F or W. A D gene is named only where the DNA matches it firmly. Some rows mark clone size as missing; the rest say once, few, many or name a class of expanded clone.

NA	TRBV5-1	TRBJ2-7	TRBD1	TGCGCCAGCAGCGACAGGGGCTACGAGCAGTACTTC	CASSDRGYEQYF
NA	TRBV7-9	TRBJ2-3	NA	TGTGCCAGCAGCCTGAGACTAGGGCCAGATACGCAGTATTTT	CASSLRLGPDTQYF
NA	TRBV13	TRBJ2-1	TRBD2	TGTGCCAGCAGCCCAACTAGCGGGGGGGCCTATGAGCAGTTCTTC	CASSPTSGGAYEQFF
NA	TRBV5-6	TRBJ2-3	NA	TGTGCCAGCAGCGAACCAGGCAATACGCAGTATTTT	CASSEPGNTQYF
NA	TRBV2	TRBJ2-5	TRBD1	TGTGCCAGCGGACCTCCGGGACAGGGCAAGACCCAGTACTTC	CASGPPGQGKTQYF
NA	TRBV6-1	TRBJ1-4	NA	TGTGCCAGCCTGGAACAGTCTAATGAAAAACTGTTTTTT	CASLEQSNEKLFF
NA	TRBV6-5	TRBJ2-5	NA	TGTGCCAGCAGACGGGAGACCCAGTACTTC	CASRRETQYF
few	TRBV5-4	TRBJ2-5	TRBD2	TGTGCCAGCAGCTTTAGCACAGCGGGGGTAGAGACCCAGTACTTC	CASSFSTAGVETQYF
NA	TRBV7-9	TRBJ1-1	NA	TGTGCCAGCAGTTTCACATGGGAAGCTTTCTTT	CASSFTWEAFF
NA	TRBV7-2	TRBJ1-1	NA	TGTGCCAGCAGCTTAATAGCCTCCTGGAACACTGAAGCTTTCTTT	CASSLIASWNTEAFF
NA	TRBV5-1	TRBJ2-1	NA	TGCGCCAGCAGCTTGAGTCGGCTAGACAATGAGCAGTTCTTC	CASSLSRLDNEQFF
NA	TRBV7-8	TRBJ2-5	TRBD2	TGTGCCAGCAGCTTAAACGCGGGGGGGGTAGAGACCCAGTACTTC	CASSLNAGGVETQYF
NA	TRBV15	TRBJ2-1	TRBD1	TGTGCCACCAGCCGAGGGACAGCACGGACAAACAATGAGCAGTTCTTC	CATSRGTARTNNEQFF
NA	TRBV7-2	TRBJ1-5	TRBD1	TGTGCCAGCAGCCCGGACAGGCTCAATCAGCCCCAGCATTTT	CASSPDRLNQPQHF
NA	TRBV4-3	TRBJ2-3	NA	TGCGCCAGCAGCCTCGCAGGGGTGAAAGATACGCAGTATTTT	CASSLAGVKDTQYF
few	TRBV29-1	TRBJ2-3	TRBD1	TGCAGCGTTAATCGGGACAGGGACACAGATACGCAGTATTTT	CSVNRDRDTDTQYF
NA	TRBV6-5	TRBJ1-2	NA	TGTGCCAGCAGCCGGGGGGGGAACTATGGCTACACCTTC	CASSRGGNYGYTF
NA	TRBV14	TRBJ2-3	TRBD2	TGTGCCAGCAGCTTTTACGGGGGGGCCCAGTTAAATACGCAGTATTTT	CASSFYGGAQLNTQYF
NA	TRBV4-3	TRBJ1-3	NA	TGCGCCAGCAGCCAAGATGATTTTAGGGGCACCATATATTTT	CASSQDDFRGTIYF
few	TRBV9	TRBJ2-5	TRBD2	TGTGCCAGCAACGGGGGGGTACAGGAGACCCAGTACTTC	CASNGGVQETQYF
NA	TRBV15	TRBJ1-2	NA	TGTGCCACCAGCAGATCCACGACCGGGTCTCTCTATGGCTACACCTTC	CATSRSTTGSLYGYTF
NA	TRBV5-1	TRBJ2-3	TRBD1	TGCGCCAGCAGCTTGGGACAGGGCTTTATTACAGATACGCAGTATTTT	CASSLGQGFITDTQYF
NA	TRBV6-5	TRBJ1-2	NA	TGTGCCAGCAGTTACGGGAGGTTTGGGGGCTACACCTTC	CASSYGRFGGYTF
few	TRBV9	TRBJ2-7	TRBD1	TGTGCCAGCAGCGTTTCCGGGACAGGGGGGGAGCAGTACTTC	CASSVSGTGGEQYF
few	TRBV19	TRBJ2-1	NA	TGTGCCAGTAGTGCCCGGCCCACTACAGGGAACTCCTACAATGAGCAGTTCTTC	CASSARPTTGNSYNEQFF
NA	TRBV5-4	TRBJ1-1	NA	TGTGCCAGCAGTCTTTCGACAGGAAACACTGAAGCTTTCTTT	CASSLSTGNTEAFF
NA	TRBV7-2	TRBJ1-3	NA	TGTGCCAGCAGCTCCCAAGCTGAATTCTCTGGAAACACCATATATTTT	CASSSQAEFSGNTIYF
NA	TRBV5-4	TRBJ1-3	TRBD1	TGTGCCAGCAGCTTAGACAGGGCTTACTCTGGAAACACCATATATTTT	CASSLDRAYSGNTIYF
NA	TRBV4-3	TRBJ2-3	TRBD2	TGCGCCAGCAGCCAGGCCGTCGCGGGGGGGAGAGATACGCAGTATTTT	CASSQAVAGGRDTQYF
NA	TRBV7-3	TRBJ2-7	NA	TGTGCCAGCAGCACCGACAGGAGCCGCGAGCAGTACTTC	CASSTDRSREQYF
NA	TRBV5-4	TRBJ1-2	NA	TGTGCCAGCAGCTTGGCCTGGGAGTCTAGCTATGGCTACACCTTC	CASSLAWESSYGYTF
NA	TRBV11-2	TRBJ2-1	NA	TGTGCCAGCAGCCCCTTGAGGTCCTACAATGAGCAGTTCTTC	CASSPLRSYNEQFF
NA	TRBV28	TRBJ1-4	NA	TGTGCCAGCAGTAAGCAGAGGGGGGAAAAACTGTTTTTT	CASSKQRGEKLFF
NA	TRBV6-1	TRBJ2-1	TRBD1	TGTGCCAGCAGTGACGAGGGGGACAGGGGTCTGGATGAGCAGTTCTTC	CASSDEGDRGLDEQFF
NA	TRBV6-5	TRBJ1-1	NA	TGTGCCGGCAGTCCTCCTCCCGGGAGCCCGTTTGAAGCTTTCTTT	CAGSPPPGSPFEAFF
NA	TRBV6-4	TRBJ2-7	NA	TGTGCCAGCAGTGACTCGAGTTGGCGGGGGCTCTACGAGCAGTACTTC	CASSDSSWRGLYEQYF
NA	TRBV19	TRBJ2-7	TRBD2	TGTGCCAGTAGTCCGGGACTAGCGGGGCCGCAGTACTTC	CASSPGLAGPQYF
NA	TRBV5-4	TRBJ2-7	NA	TGTGCCAGCAGCTTGGGGAGCGCCCGATACGAGCAGTACTTC	CASSLGSARYEQYF
NA	TRBV6-5	TRBJ2-3	NA	TGTGCCAGCAGTTACTCCTACACAGATACGCAGTATTTT	CASSYSYTDTQYF
NA	TRBV5-1	TRBJ2-7	NA	TGCGCCAGCAGCTTGGGCGGAGGGCCCCCACCCGAGCAGTACTTC	CASSLGGGPPPEQYF
NA	TRBV11-3	TRBJ2-3	NA	TGTGCCAGCAGCTTCCCTGGACTTATCACAGATACGCAGTATTTT	CASSFPGLITDTQYF
NA	TRBV6-1	TRBJ2-3	NA	TGTGCCAGCAGTGAAGAACCTTATAGCCGCACAGATACGCAGTATTTT	CASSEEPYSRTDTQYF
NA	TRBV2	TRBJ1-3	NA	TGTGCCAGCGCGGGTGTCTCTGGAAACACCATATATTTT	CASAGVSGNTIYF